This is a list of T cell receptor beta chains from one sample in a study of blood T cell repertoires in COVID-19. TCRdb's table, derived via immunoSEQ multiplex PCR, lists solely in-frame clones and lacks some. The table records roughly 170,000 clones, about three quarters of them present only once. Sequences were obtained from peripheral blood. These receptors were taken from a woman in her 70s with acute or convalescent COVID-19. The CDR3 runs from the conserved cysteine through the conserved F or W. A D gene is named only where the DNA matches it firmly. Only part of the rows carry a size: once, few, many, or a class if the clone is expanded.

abundance,v_gene,d_gene,j_gene,CDR3aa,CDR3nt
-,TRBV6-5,-,TRBJ1-6,CASTGRLDSPLHF,TGTGCCAGCACAGGGAGGTTGGATTCACCCCTCCACTTT
-,TRBV29-1,-,TRBJ1-1,CSVESGSVTEAFF,TGCAGCGTTGAATCAGGATCGGTCACTGAAGCTTTCTTT
-,TRBV6-5,-,TRBJ2-7,CASSYGSYYEQYF,TGTGCCAGCAGTTACGGTTCCTACTACGAGCAGTACTTC
-,TRBV5-1,-,TRBJ2-7,CASSFDSYEQYF,TGCGCCAGCAGCTTTGACAGCTACGAGCAGTACTTC
few,TRBV25-1,TRBD1,TRBJ1-4,CASSELIQGSEKLFF,TGTGCCAGCAGTGAATTGATACAGGGGTCGGAAAAACTGTTTTTT
few,TRBV30,-,TRBJ1-2,CAWTRGTYGYTF,TGTGCCTGGACCCGGGGAACTTATGGCTACACCTTC
-,TRBV7-9,TRBD2,TRBJ2-5,CASSSPYREGLQTQYF,TGTGCCAGCAGCTCTCCTTACCGGGAGGGCCTCCAGACCCAGTACTTC
-,TRBV30,TRBD1,TRBJ1-4,CAWTRGQENEKLFF,TGTGCCTGGACCCGAGGACAGGAGAATGAAAAACTGTTTTTT
-,TRBV10-3,-,TRBJ2-7,CAISESGRYEQYF,TGTGCCATCAGTGAGTCGGGGCGATACGAGCAGTACTTC
-,TRBV24-1,-,TRBJ2-1,CATSDLGGNNEQFF,TGTGCCACCAGTGATTTGGGCGGTAACAATGAGCAGTTCTTC
-,TRBV19,-,TRBJ2-5,CASSIPASGTQYF,TGTGCCAGTAGTATTCCAGCATCAGGGACCCAGTACTTC
-,TRBV5-1,TRBD1,TRBJ2-2,CASSSTTGTGTFAAGTGELFF,TGCGCCAGCAGCTCCACGACCGGGACAGGAACCTTTGCTGCGGGCACCGGGGAGCTGTTTTTT
-,TRBV5-1,TRBD1,TRBJ2-3,CASSLGGQGVGDTQYF,TGCGCCAGCAGCTTGGGTGGACAGGGGGTCGGAGATACGCAGTATTTT
once,TRBV7-3,-,TRBJ2-1,CASSLVTDNEQFF,TGTGCCAGCAGCTTGGTTACGGACAATGAGCAGTTCTTC
few,TRBV18,-,TRBJ2-3,CASSREPFRKDTQYF,TGTGCCAGCTCAAGGGAGCCCTTTCGGAAAGATACGCAGTATTTT
-,TRBV5-4,-,TRBJ1-1,CAGHRDGNTEAFF,TGTGCCGGGCACCGAGACGGGAACACTGAAGCTTTCTTT
-,TRBV27,TRBD1,TRBJ2-1,CASRHGTGSFPLNEQFF,TGTGCCAGCAGGCACGGGACAGGATCCTTTCCCCTCAATGAGCAGTTCTTC
-,TRBV24-1,TRBD2,TRBJ2-3,CATSDGGTSGFTDTQYF,TGTGCCACCAGTGATGGGGGGACTAGCGGGTTCACAGATACGCAGTATTTT
-,TRBV30,-,TRBJ1-4,CAWKRGGKLFF,TGTGCCTGGAAACGGGGGGGAAAACTGTTTTTT
-,TRBV29-1,-,TRBJ1-1,CSVSRVGTEAFF,TGCAGCGTTTCCAGGGTCGGCACTGAAGCTTTCTTT
-,TRBV19,TRBD1,TRBJ1-1,CASSIEVQLWDREAFF,TGTGCCAGTAGTATAGAGGTTCAGCTTTGGGACAGGGAAGCTTTCTTT
-,TRBV14,-,TRBJ1-1,CASSQSTVNTEAFF,TGTGCCAGCAGCCAAAGCACAGTGAACACTGAAGCTTTCTTT
-,TRBV5-4,TRBD2,TRBJ2-1,CASSLGASGTYNEQFF,TGTGCCAGCAGCTTGGGGGCTAGCGGGACCTACAATGAGCAGTTCTTC
-,TRBV4-1,TRBD2,TRBJ2-5,CASSQVPLAGGTQYF,TGCGCCAGCAGCCAAGTTCCACTAGCGGGGGGGACCCAGTACTTC
-,TRBV4-1,-,TRBJ1-2,CASTQAGGAGYGYTF,TGCGCCAGCACACAAGCGGGGGGCGCGGGCTATGGCTACACCTTC
-,TRBV25-1,-,TRBJ1-5,CASNEGNQPQHF,TGTGCCAGCAACGAGGGTAATCAGCCCCAGCATTTT